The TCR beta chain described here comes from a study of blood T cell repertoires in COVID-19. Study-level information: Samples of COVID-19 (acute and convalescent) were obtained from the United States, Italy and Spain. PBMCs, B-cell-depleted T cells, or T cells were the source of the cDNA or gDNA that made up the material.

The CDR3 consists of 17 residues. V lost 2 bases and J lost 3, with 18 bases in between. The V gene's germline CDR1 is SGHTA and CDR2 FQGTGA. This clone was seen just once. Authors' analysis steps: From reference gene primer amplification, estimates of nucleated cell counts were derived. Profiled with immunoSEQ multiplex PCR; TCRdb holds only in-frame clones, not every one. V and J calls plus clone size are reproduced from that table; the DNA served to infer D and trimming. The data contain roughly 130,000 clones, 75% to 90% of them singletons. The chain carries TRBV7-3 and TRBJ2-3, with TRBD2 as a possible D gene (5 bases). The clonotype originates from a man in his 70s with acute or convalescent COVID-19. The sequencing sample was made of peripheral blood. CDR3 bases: TGTGCCAGCAGCTTATCGTTGTCGAGGGATGGGACAGATACGCAGTATTTT. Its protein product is CASSLSLSRDGTDTQYF.